One and the same sample provided the 14 T cell receptor beta chains below, sequenced in a study of response to subunit inactivated influenza vaccine. TCRdb ran MiXCR on the RT-PCR reads and lists one entry per CDR3 protein. Of around 200,000 distinct CDR3 sequences in the sample, around a tenth were seen once. Material: non-naive T cells sorted from PBMCs, obtained on the day of vaccination. The receptors were sampled from a man between 45 and 60 years old who received an inactivated influenza vaccine.

This clonotype has a handful of counts. The V and J genes are TRBV4-1 and TRBJ1-2; D unresolved. The CDR3 runs to 14 residues. Germline V gene lookup returns CDR1 MGHRA and CDR2 YSYEKL. Trimming removed 0 bases at V and 1 base at J, with 6 bases between. CDR3 in DNA: TGCGCCAGCAGCCAAGAAAATATTAACTATGGCTACACCTTC. Protein sequence: CASSQENINYGYTF.

V usage is TRBV19 and J usage is TRBJ2-2; TRBD1 matches at 11 bases. CDR3 size: 15 residues. Germline V gene data show CDR1 as LNHDA and CDR2 as SQIVND (reference sequence). V trimming: 1 base; J trimming: 6 bases; junction bases outside the gene matches: 1. CDR3 coding DNA: TGTGCCAGTAGTATAGTGGGACAGGGGGCCGGGGAGCTGTTTTTT. The encoded protein is CASSIVGQGAGELFF.

This clonotype was counted many times. The rearrangement uses TRBV3-1 and TRBJ2-5, with 8 bases that match TRBD2. Germline V CDR1 and CDR2: LGHDT, YNNKEL (reference sequence). Trimming removed 4 bases from V and 10 bases from J; junction bases left unmatched: 14. The CDR3 length is 15 residues. The DNA of the CDR3 is TGTGCCAGCAGCCTCCCGAATAGCGGGGTGGATGGCCAGTACTTC. This gives the protein CASSLPNSGVDGQYF.

In its sample, this clonotype was seen a few times. The genes are TRBV7-9 and TRBJ2-3; TRBD2 is a possible D gene (5 bases). This CDR3 contains 14 residues. Trimming took 5 bases from V and 3 from J, leaving 12 bases between them. Per germline, CDR1 SEHNR and CDR2 FQNEAQ (reference sequence). The CDR3 sequence: CASSHSDSTDTQYF. Written as DNA, the CDR3 is TGTGCCAGCAGCCACTCGGACTCTACAGATACGCAGTATTTT.

This clonotype was picked up a small number of times. The chain is built from TRBV24-1 and TRBJ2-5; 11 bases are a match to TRBD1. The CDR3 length is 19 residues. From germline, CDR1 is KGHDR and CDR2 SFDVKD. Trimming at V came to 3 bases and at J to 4 bases, leaving 15 bases not matched to a gene. CDR3 protein: CATSDPWTGGFSNRETQYF. As DNA, the CDR3 is TGTGCCACCAGTGATCCCTGGACAGGGGGCTTCTCCAACCGAGAGACCCAGTACTTC.

With respect to this clonotype: This may be a read error, as it is one base from a much larger clone. The genes are TRBV2 and TRBJ2-7; no clear D. The CDR3 sequence is 12 residues long. Between the trimmed V and J ends, which lost 1 base and 3 bases, there was a span of 4 bases. Germline loops: CDR1 SNHLY, CDR2 FYNNEI. CDR3 DNA sequence: TGTGCCAGCAGTGAAGGACTCTACGAGCAGTACTTC. Protein sequence: CASSEGLYEQYF.

This sequence joins TRBV30 and TRBJ2-6; D possibly corresponds to TRBD1 (5 bases). The V end lost 4 bases, the J end lost 0 bases, and 10 bases lay between the germline ends. Germline lookup yields CDR1 GTSNPN and CDR2 SVGIG (reference sequence). CDR3 length: 15 residues. This CDR3 is CAWTTGISGANVLTF. CDR3 nucleotides: TGTGCCTGGACCACAGGAATCTCTGGGGCCAACGTCCTGACTTTC.

The V gene is TRBV6-2 or TRBV6-3, the J gene TRBJ1-5; possible D gene TRBD1, 5 bases. CDR1 MNHEY and CDR2 SVGEGT come from the germline V gene. This CDR3 region has 16 residues. The V gene lost 2 bases and the J gene lost 3 bases, with 14 bases spanning the gap. The CDR3 nucleotides are TGTGCCAGCAGTTACGGGGGTGGACCCGCCAATCAGCCCCAGCATTTT. Translated: CASSYGGGPANQPQHF.

This clonotype was picked up many times. The rearrangement links TRBV4-3 to TRBJ2-1; perhaps TRBD1 as D (6 bases). The CDR3 sequence is 15 residues long. The germline V and J ends were trimmed by 0 bases and 3 bases, with 9 bases remaining between them. Germline lookup yields CDR1 LGHNA and CDR2 YSLEER. This CDR3 reads CASSQEVGGYNEQFF. CDR3 in DNA: TGCGCCAGCAGCCAAGAAGTAGGGGGCTACAATGAGCAGTTCTTC.

This clonotype was seen more than once but under ten times. The CDR3 sequence: CAIRDGQNNSPLHF. In DNA, the CDR3 is TGTGCCATCAGGGATGGACAGAATAATTCACCCCTCCACTTT. J is TRBJ1-6 and V is TRBV10-3; possibly TRBD1 for D (6 bases). The CDR3 has 14 residues. Germline values: CDR1 ENHRY, CDR2 SYGVKD. The ends were cut back, 6 bases at V and 5 bases at J, with 11 bases in the middle.

This clonotype was seen at least ten times. The rearrangement uses TRBV3-1 and TRBJ2-7, with TRBD2 matching over 7 bases. In germline, CDR1 is LGHDT, CDR2 YNNKEL (reference sequence). This CDR3 comprises 15 residues. Unmatched junction bases numbered 7, after V lost 0 bases and J lost 5 bases. The CDR3: CASSQDLREWNEQYF. DNA for the CDR3: TGTGCCAGCAGCCAAGATTTGCGGGAGTGGAACGAGCAGTACTTC.

This clonotype has more than one count but fewer than ten. The CDR3 spells CASSRAGSGNEKLFF. CDR3 sequence (DNA): TGCGCCAGCAGCCGAGCAGGGTCAGGTAATGAAAAACTGTTTTTT. V and J are TRBV4-3 and TRBJ1-4, with D possibly TRBD1 on 5 matching bases. V gave up 4 bases and J gave up 4 bases, with 13 bases separating them. The germline CDR1 and CDR2 sequences are LGHNA and YSLEER. CDR3 size: 15 residues.

The chain has TRBV6-1 and TRBJ1-6; D uncertain. Germline V CDR1 and CDR2: MNHNS, SASEGT. The germline V and J ends were trimmed by 6 bases and 9 bases, with 15 bases remaining between them. The CDR3 length is 14 residues. CDR3 DNA: TGTGCCAGCAGCCCCAATCGGGGTAGTTCACCCCTCCACTTT. Translated, it gives CASSPNRGSSPLHF.

This clonotype was found a few times. CDR3: CASTAGLSGANVLTF. DNA for the CDR3: TGTGCCAGCACTGCAGGACTCTCTGGGGCCAACGTCCTGACTTTC. The chain carries TRBV7-9 and TRBJ2-6, with D perhaps matching TRBD2 (5 bases). The V gene's germline CDR1 is SEHNR and CDR2 FQNEAQ (reference sequence). The CDR3 consists of 15 residues. Trimming took off 7 bases at V and 0 bases at J, with 10 bases between the two ends.